The present TCR beta chain was sequenced within a study of vaccination effects on CD4 cells after COVID-19. Regarding the study as a whole: Post-vaccine spike-reactive clones in convalescents were mainly new vaccine-induced clones.

V lost 0 bases and J lost 3, with 13 bases in between. Germline CDR1 reads SGDLS; CDR2 reads YYNGEE. This CDR3 contains 16 residues. Sequenced by immunoSEQ multiplex PCR; TCRdb stores in-frame clones only, minus some. This table holds under 65,000 clones, around three quarters found once. As to this clone: The antigen is undetermined.

CD4+ T cells specific for antigen were expanded with viral peptide pools by the ViraFEST assay before sequencing. The authors isolated CD4+ T cells after more than eight days of culture. The person's infection with SARS-CoV-2, confirmed by PCR, took place between March and December 2020. Cultivation was performed at two million PBMC per well with roughly 9.1 IU/ml IL-2 and roughly 9.3 ug/ml peptides added. The sequence was obtained from a human donor who had a prior SARS-CoV-2 infection. This chain connects TRBV9 to TRBJ2-1; D remains unclear. Material: CD4+ T cells from PBMCs cultured with HIV peptides, obtained before COVID-19 vaccination. The subset denotes: HIV-1 Nef peptide pool negative control/reference culture. CDR3 in amino acids: CASSVGSLGSYNEQFF. CDR3 coding DNA: TGTGCCAGCAGCGTAGGGTCCCTGGGCAGCTACAATGAGCAGTTCTTC.